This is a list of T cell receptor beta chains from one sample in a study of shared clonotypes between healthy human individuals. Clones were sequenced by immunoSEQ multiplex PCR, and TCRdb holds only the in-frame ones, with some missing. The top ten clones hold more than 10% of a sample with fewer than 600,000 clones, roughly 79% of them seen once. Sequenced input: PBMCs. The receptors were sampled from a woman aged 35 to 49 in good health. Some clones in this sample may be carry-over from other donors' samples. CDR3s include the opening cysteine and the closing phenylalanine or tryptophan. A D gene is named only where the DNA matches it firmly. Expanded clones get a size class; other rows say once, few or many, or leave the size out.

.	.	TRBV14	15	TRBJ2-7	TGTGCCAGCAGCCACCCGAACAGGGACGAGGGCGAGCAGTACTTC	CASSHPNRDEGEQYF
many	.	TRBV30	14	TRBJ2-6	TGTGCCTGGTACGGGGGGCTTGGGGCCAACGTCCTGACTTTC	CAWYGGLGANVLTF
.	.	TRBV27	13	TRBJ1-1	TGTGCCAGCAGTTTAGGGAGGAACACTGAAGCTTTCTTT	CASSLGRNTEAFF
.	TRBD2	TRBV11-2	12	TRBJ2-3	TGTGCCAGCAGCATAAGCGGGAGTACGCAGTATTTT	CASSISGSTQYF
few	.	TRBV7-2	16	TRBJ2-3	TGTGCCAGCAGCTTAGGAGGGCGGGGCCCCACAGATACGCAGTATTTT	CASSLGGRGPTDTQYF
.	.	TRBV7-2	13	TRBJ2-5	TGTGCCAGCAGCTTTAGGACACAAGAGACCCAGTACTTC	CASSFRTQETQYF
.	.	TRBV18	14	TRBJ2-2	TGTGCCAGCTCACCACGGATCAACACCGGGGAGCTGTTTTTT	CASSPRINTGELFF
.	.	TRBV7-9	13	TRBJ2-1	TGTGCCGGGGGGCGGGTTGGGTACAATGAGCAGTTCTTC	CAGGRVGYNEQFF
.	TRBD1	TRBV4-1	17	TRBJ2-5	TGCGCCAGCAGCCAACCGGGACAGGGGGGTCGGAAAGAGACCCAGTACTTC	CASSQPGQGGRKETQYF
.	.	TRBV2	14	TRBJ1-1	TGTGCCAGCAGTGAACAGGGTGAAGACACTGAAGCTTTCTTT	CASSEQGEDTEAFF
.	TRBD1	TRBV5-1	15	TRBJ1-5	TGCGCCAGCAGCCGGACAGGGGAGCGCAATCAGCCCCAGCATTTT	CASSRTGERNQPQHF
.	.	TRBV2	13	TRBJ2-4	TGTGCCAGCAAAGGGGATCTTGGGGATCTTCAGTACTTC	CASKGDLGDLQYF
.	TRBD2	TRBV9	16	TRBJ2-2	TGTGCCAGCAGCGTATGGGCGGGAGCGAACACCGGGGAGCTGTTTTTT	CASSVWAGANTGELFF
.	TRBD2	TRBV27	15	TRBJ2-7	TGTGCCAGCAGTCCCGGACTAGCGGGCTCCTACGAGCAGTACTTC	CASSPGLAGSYEQYF
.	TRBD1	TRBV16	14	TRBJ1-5	TGTGCCAGCAGCCAAATGACAGGGGCACAGCCCCAGCATTTT	CASSQMTGAQPQHF
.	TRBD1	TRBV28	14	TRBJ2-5	TGTGCCAGCAGTCACGGACAGGGGGGGGAGACCCAGTACTTC	CASSHGQGGETQYF
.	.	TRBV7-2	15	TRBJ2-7	TGTGCCAGCAGCTTAGAAAAAGGTCCCACCTACGAGCAGTACTTC	CASSLEKGPTYEQYF
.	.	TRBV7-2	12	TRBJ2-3	TGTGCCAGCAGCTTTCACACAGATACGCAGTATTTT	CASSFHTDTQYF
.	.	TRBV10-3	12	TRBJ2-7	TGTGCCATCAGCCGGGACTCCTACGAGCAGTACTTC	CAISRDSYEQYF
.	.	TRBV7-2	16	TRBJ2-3	TGTGCCAGCAGCTTTCAATCGGGACAAAGCACAGATACGCAGTATTTT	CASSFQSGQSTDTQYF
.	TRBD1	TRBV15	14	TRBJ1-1	TGTGCCACCAGCAGAGACGGACAGGTAACTGAAGCTTTCTTT	CATSRDGQVTEAFF
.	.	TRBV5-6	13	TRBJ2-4	TGTGCCACCTACCTTGGAGCCAAAAACATTCAGTACTTC	CATYLGAKNIQYF
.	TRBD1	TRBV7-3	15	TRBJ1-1	TGTGCCAGCAGCTTACAGGGGGTGCTAAACACTGAAGCTTTCTTT	CASSLQGVLNTEAFF
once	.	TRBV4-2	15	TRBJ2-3	TGTGCCAGCAGCCGTGAGGAGGCACACACAGATACGCAGTATTTT	CASSREEAHTDTQYF